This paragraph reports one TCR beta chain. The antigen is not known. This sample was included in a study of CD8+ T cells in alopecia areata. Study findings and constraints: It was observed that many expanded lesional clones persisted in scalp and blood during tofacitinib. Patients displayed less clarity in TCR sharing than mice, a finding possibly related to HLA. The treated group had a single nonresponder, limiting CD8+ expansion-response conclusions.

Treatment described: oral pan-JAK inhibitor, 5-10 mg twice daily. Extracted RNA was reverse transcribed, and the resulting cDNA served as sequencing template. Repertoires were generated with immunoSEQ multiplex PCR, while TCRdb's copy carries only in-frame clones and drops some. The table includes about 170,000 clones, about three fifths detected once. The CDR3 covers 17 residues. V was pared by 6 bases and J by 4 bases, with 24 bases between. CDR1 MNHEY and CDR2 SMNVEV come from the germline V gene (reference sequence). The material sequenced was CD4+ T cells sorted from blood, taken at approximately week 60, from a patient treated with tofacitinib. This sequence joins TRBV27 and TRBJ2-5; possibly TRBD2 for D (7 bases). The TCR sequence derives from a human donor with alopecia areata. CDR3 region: CASRLRGGANRGETQYF. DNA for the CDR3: TGTGCCAGCAGACTACGTGGGGGGGCGAATCGGGGAGAGACCCAGTACTTC.